Listed here are 18 T cell receptor beta chains from one sample, sequenced in a study of T-cell reconstitution after alpha-beta-depleted transplantation in children. TCRbeta library construction was performed incorporating unique molecular identifiers. From the PCR reads, TCRdb called clonotypes with MiXCR, one entry per CDR3 protein. The top ten clones hold 3.8% of a sample with about 410,000 distinct CDR3 sequences, around 21% of them seen once. The sample consisted of PBMCs from the stem cell graft donor, taken from the stem cell graft. The source is a human donor who donated a stem cell graft to a child with acute myeloid leukemia.

This rearrangement joins TRBV4-3 to TRBJ2-3, with 7 positions matching TRBD1. V trimming: 1 base; J trimming: 7 bases; junction bases outside the gene matches: 2. The CDR3 has 13 amino acids. Germline V gene lookup returns CDR1 LGHNA and CDR2 YSLEER. The DNA for the CDR3 is TGCGCCAGCAGCCAAGCGGACAGGAATACGCAGTATTTT. Translating gives CASSQADRNTQYF.

The V and J genes are TRBV4-2 and TRBJ2-5; 7 bases agree with TRBD2. Germline V lookup: CDR1 LGHNA, CDR2 YNFKEQ. V was pared by 4 bases and J by 5 bases, with 7 bases of the junction left unmatched. This CDR3 contains 14 residues. The CDR3 sequence is CASSLRTSEETQYF. CDR3 sequence (DNA): TGTGCCAGCAGCCTGCGGACTAGTGAGGAGACCCAGTACTTC.

The V and J genes are TRBV6-5 and TRBJ2-5, with D tentatively TRBD2 (6 bases). CDR1 is MNHEY, CDR2 SVGAGI, per germline. The CDR3 loop spans 13 amino acids. V was cut by 3 bases and J by 5 bases, with 10 bases left in between. CDR3 sequence (DNA): TGTGCCAGCAGTTATGCGGGACTGGAGACCCAGTACTTC. It codes for CASSYAGLETQYF.

The chain is built from TRBV28 and TRBJ2-1; D is possibly TRBD1 (6 bases). Germline-derived CDR1 and CDR2 are MDHEN and SYDVKM. Between the trimmed V and J ends, which lost 2 bases and 3 bases, there was a span of 14 bases. The CDR3 is 16 residues long. The CDR3 nucleotides read TGTGCCAGCAGTTTAAGGCAGGGGTTCAACTACAATGAGCAGTTCTTC. Amino acid sequence: CASSLRQGFNYNEQFF.

This clonotype was detected a few times. This chain joins TRBV7-2 and TRBJ2-7, with 7 bases identical to TRBD2. This CDR3 has 14 amino acids. Germline values: CDR1 SGHTA, CDR2 FQGNSA. J gave up 5 bases and V 7 bases, and 11 bases lay outside the gene matches. Here the CDR3 reads CASTRGGNGHEQYF. The DNA for the CDR3 is TGTGCCAGCACCCGGGGAGGGAACGGCCACGAGCAGTACTTC.

The genes are TRBV28 and TRBJ2-7, with D perhaps TRBD2 (7 bases). The germline V gene has CDR1 MDHEN and CDR2 SYDVKM. The ends were cut back, 4 bases at V and 5 bases at J, with 18 bases in the middle. The CDR3 loop spans 15 amino acids. CDR3 DNA: TGTGCCAGCAGTTCGGGGGGCGCAGATTCCAACGAGCAGTACTTC. Its translation is CASSSGGADSNEQYF. Looking up the rest from reference TRBV28 and TRBJ2-7 gives the full variable domain: DVKVTQSSRYLVKRTGEKVFLECVQDMDHENMFWYRQDPGLGLRLIYFSYDVKMKEKGDIPEGYSVSREKKERFSLILESASTNQTSMYLCASSSGGADSNEQYFGPGTRLTVT.

The rearrangement uses TRBV5-1 and TRBJ1-4; D is possibly TRBD1 (5 bases). CDR1 is SGHRS and CDR2 is YFSETQ in the germline V gene. The V and J ends lost 4 bases and 3 bases respectively, with 13 bases between them. The CDR3 consists of 15 residues. This CDR3 reads CASSPSGRANEKLFF. CDR3 coding DNA: TGCGCCAGCAGCCCGTCAGGGAGAGCTAATGAAAAACTGTTTTTT.

This chain connects TRBV4-3 to TRBJ2-1, with D hard to call. V lost 3 bases and J 0 bases, leaving 9 bases between the germline ends. Germline CDR1 and CDR2: LGHNA and YSLEER. This CDR3 comprises 15 residues. The CDR3 sequence: CASSQYHSSYNEQFF. In nucleotides, the CDR3 is TGCGCCAGCAGCCAGTATCATAGCTCCTACAATGAGCAGTTCTTC.

This clonotype was detected a few times. This sequence joins TRBV29-1 and TRBJ2-5; D may be TRBD2 (5 bases). V lost 7 bases, J lost 2 bases, and 14 bases lay in between. CDR3 length: 13 amino acids. From germline, CDR1 is SQVTM and CDR2 ANQGSEA. Here the CDR3 DNA reads TGCAGCGCGGACCGGACTGGTCAAGAGACCCAGTACTTC. Translating gives CSADRTGQETQYF. The full variable domain, its missing parts supplied by reference TRBV29-1 and TRBJ2-5, is SAVISQKPSRDICQRGTSLTIQCQVDSQVTMMFWYRQQPGQSLTLIATANQGSEATYESGFVIDKFPISRPNLTFSTLTVSNMSPEDSSIYLCSADRTGQETQYFGPGTRLLVL.

This clonotype was recorded at least ten times. The chain links TRBV29-1 to TRBJ1-2; D not resolved. Trimming took off 4 bases at V and 1 base at J, with 10 bases between the two ends. The CDR3 is 13 amino acids. Germline CDR1 is SQVTM and CDR2 is ANQGSEA. The chain's CDR3 is CSVVLLNNYGYTF. Written as DNA, the CDR3 is TGCAGCGTTGTTCTCTTAAATAACTATGGCTACACCTTC.

The table lists this clonotype with many counts. The J gene is TRBJ2-7, the V gene TRBV20-1; 7 bases agree with TRBD1. The CDR3 contains 11 residues. V dropped 6 bases and J dropped 6; count of bases not matched to a gene: 5. Germline CDR1 DFQATT, CDR2 SNEGSKA (reference sequence). In DNA form, the CDR3 reads TGCAGTGCGTGGGACAGCCCCGAGCAGTACTTC. It codes for CSAWDSPEQYF.

The J gene is TRBJ2-2, the V gene TRBV10-2; D is possibly TRBD1 (6 bases). This CDR3 region has 14 residues. Germline lookup yields CDR1 WSHSY and CDR2 SAAADI. Trimming left V 6 bases short and J 3 bases short, with 11 bases between. The CDR3 region is CASRDRGDTGELFF. The CDR3 coding sequence is TGCGCCAGCAGGGACAGAGGGGACACCGGGGAGCTGTTTTTT.

The chain recombines TRBV29-1 with TRBJ2-3; D gene unclear. Germline-derived CDR1 and CDR2 are SQVTM and ANQGSEA. The CDR3 is made up of 13 amino acids. Trimming stripped 1 base from V and 2 bases from J, with 7 bases between. The CDR3 here is CSVEVQYTDTQYF. The CDR3 DNA sequence: TGCAGCGTTGAAGTGCAGTACACAGATACGCAGTATTTT.

This clonotype was seen repeatedly, ten times or more. The CDR3 sequence: CSARSGLAGALNEQFF. CDR3 nucleotide sequence: TGCAGTGCTAGATCCGGACTAGCGGGAGCTCTTAATGAGCAGTTCTTC. The J gene is TRBJ2-1, the V gene TRBV20-1; TRBD2 aligns across 13 bases. V shed 2 bases and J 7 bases; nucleotides not matched to a gene: 8. The CDR3 has 16 residues. The V gene's germline CDR1 is DFQATT and CDR2 SNEGSKA (reference sequence).

This clonotype was counted a few times. This chain joins TRBV4-2 and TRBJ2-5; no definite D call. The CDR3 contains 13 residues. The germline V gene encodes CDR1 LGHNA and CDR2 YNFKEQ. V was clipped by 1 base and J by 3 bases, with 6 bases between them. DNA for the CDR3: TGTGCCAGCAGCCAAGCTCAGAAAGAGACCCAGTACTTC. Translation: CASSQAQKETQYF.

The rearrangement joins TRBV5-1 to TRBJ2-7; 13 positions match TRBD2. This CDR3 spans 15 amino acids. V was pared by 4 bases and J by 12 bases, with 13 bases of the junction left unmatched. CDR1 SGHRS and CDR2 YFSETQ come from the germline V gene. The CDR3 DNA sequence: TGCGCCAGCAGCGAAGGACTAGCGGGAGTCACGAGCGGGTACTTC. It translates to CASSEGLAGVTSGYF.

The CDR3 DNA sequence: TGCGCCAGCAGCCAGGCGGACAGAAACGGGGCTGAAGCTTTCTTT. Translating gives CASSQADRNGAEAFF. The genes are TRBV4-1 and TRBJ1-1; TRBD1 might be the D (6 bases). Germline CDR1 is MGHRA and CDR2 is YSYEKL. V shed 3 bases and J shed 6 bases, with 17 bases lying between them. This CDR3 has 15 residues.

The gene calls are TRBV2 and TRBJ2-5; no firm D call. V was pared by 7 bases and J by 1 base, with 13 bases between. CDR1 and CDR2 from the germline V gene are SNHLY and FYNNEI. The CDR3 loop spans 14 amino acids. CDR3 residues: CASNNLSGQETQYF. The CDR3 region has the DNA TGTGCCAGCAATAACTTATCGGGCCAAGAGACCCAGTACTTC.